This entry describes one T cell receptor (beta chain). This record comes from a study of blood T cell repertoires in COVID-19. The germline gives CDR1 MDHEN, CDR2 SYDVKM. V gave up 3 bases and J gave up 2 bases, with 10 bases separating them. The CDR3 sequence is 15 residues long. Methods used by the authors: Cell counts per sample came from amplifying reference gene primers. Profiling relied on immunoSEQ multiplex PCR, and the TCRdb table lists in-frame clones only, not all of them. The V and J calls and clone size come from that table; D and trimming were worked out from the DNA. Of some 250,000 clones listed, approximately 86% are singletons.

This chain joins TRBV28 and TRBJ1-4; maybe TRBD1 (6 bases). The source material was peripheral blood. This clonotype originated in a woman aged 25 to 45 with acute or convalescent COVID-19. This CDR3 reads CASSFTGSTNEKLFF. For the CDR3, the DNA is TGTGCCAGCAGTTTCACAGGGAGCACTAATGAAAAACTGTTTTTT.